A selection of T cell receptor beta chains follows, all from one sample in a study of cytomegalovirus exposure and HLA in healthy donors. The repertoire was sequenced with immunoSEQ multiplex PCR; TCRdb's copy has only in-frame clones and lacks some. With around 140,000 clones in the sample, the ten largest clones hold 2% to 2.5%. Sequencing used PBMCs. These receptors came from a woman aged 18-29 years in good health and CMV-seronegative. Each CDR3 is given with its conserved first and last residue. D genes are given only for firm matches.

v_gene,j_gene,d_gene,CDR3nt,CDR3aa
TRBV19,TRBJ1-4,TRBD1,TGTGCCAGTAGTTCGACAGGGGACCGTAATGAAAAACTGTTTTTT,CASSSTGDRNEKLFF
TRBV5-4,TRBJ2-1,NA,TGTGCCAGCAGCTTGCAGTACCGCTCCTACAATGAGCAGTTCTTC,CASSLQYRSYNEQFF
TRBV30,TRBJ1-2,TRBD1,TGTGCCTCGCAACAGGGGAATCTCTATGGCTACACCTTC,CASQQGNLYGYTF
TRBV6-6,TRBJ2-2,TRBD1,TGTGCCAGCACCTACCCGGACAGGCTGAACACCGGGGAGCTGTTTTTT,CASTYPDRLNTGELFF
TRBV4-3,TRBJ2-1,NA,TGCGCCAGCAGCCAAGAATCGGGAGTGTACAATGAGCAGTTCTTC,CASSQESGVYNEQFF
TRBV10-3,TRBJ2-1,TRBD2,TGTGCCATCAGTGAGCGGGAGGGCCGGTCGAGTGAGCAGTTCTTC,CAISEREGRSSEQFF
TRBV4-3,TRBJ2-1,TRBD2,TGCGCCAGCAGTCGACTATTAACCAGCGGGAACTCCTACAATGAGCAGTTCTTC,CASSRLLTSGNSYNEQFF
TRBV19,TRBJ1-1,TRBD1,TGTGCCAGTAGCAGGGGGGCGCTTACTGAAGCTTTCTTT,CASSRGALTEAFF
TRBV19,TRBJ1-2,NA,TGTGCCAGTAGTATCATAGGGGTTAACTATGGCTACACCTTC,CASSIIGVNYGYTF
TRBV2,TRBJ2-3,TRBD1,TGTGCCAGCAGTGAAACCCTTGGGACAGTCACAGATACGCAGTATTTT,CASSETLGTVTDTQYF
TRBV28,TRBJ1-1,NA,TGTGCCAGCAGTACTACATGGGACATCATGAACACTGAAGCTTTCTTT,CASSTTWDIMNTEAFF
TRBV5-4,TRBJ1-4,NA,TGTGCCAGCAGCATACAGACAGGCCCCACCGAAAAACTGTTTTTT,CASSIQTGPTEKLFF
TRBV5-1,TRBJ1-3,TRBD1,TGCGCCAGCAGCTTAAGGGGGCCTCACTCTGGAAACACCATATATTTT,CASSLRGPHSGNTIYF
TRBV7-9,TRBJ2-7,NA,TGTGCCAGCAGCTTACTATACAGCTCCTACGAGCAGTACTTC,CASSLLYSSYEQYF
TRBV6-5,TRBJ2-3,TRBD1,TGTGCCAGCACCAGGGGGCCCACAGATACGCAGTATTTT,CASTRGPTDTQYF
TRBV19,TRBJ1-5,NA,TGTGCCAGTAGTCTGACGGAGGGCAATCAGCCCCAGCATTTT,CASSLTEGNQPQHF
TRBV12-5,TRBJ1-1,TRBD1,TGTGCTAGTGGTTTGAGGGACAGGGAGACTGAAGCTTTCTTT,CASGLRDRETEAFF
TRBV5-1,TRBJ2-3,TRBD2,TGCGCCAGCAGTCCCTTTAGCGGGAACGTGGCAGATACGCAGTATTTT,CASSPFSGNVADTQYF
TRBV4-1,TRBJ1-1,NA,TGCGCCAGCAGCCACGGTACTTGGACAGAAGCTTTCTTT,CASSHGTWTEAFF
TRBV6-6,TRBJ2-1,NA,TGTGCCAGCAGCCCCACCGACAGGGGAGGGTTGTTCTTC,CASSPTDRGGLFF
TRBV9,TRBJ2-1,TRBD2,TGTGCCAGCAGCGTAGGGAGCGGGGTTATCGATGAGCAGTTCTTC,CASSVGSGVIDEQFF
TRBV18,TRBJ2-7,NA,TGTGCCAGCTCCGGGGGACGCGAGCAGTACTTC,CASSGGREQYF
TRBV28,TRBJ2-4,TRBD1,TGTGCCAGCAGATCTACAGGGGGAGGATACATTCAGTACTTC,CASRSTGGGYIQYF
TRBV2,TRBJ1-2,NA,TGTGCCAGCAGGATGGACGGAGGACCCTATGGCTACACCTTC,CASRMDGGPYGYTF
TRBV5-1,TRBJ2-7,TRBD1,TGCGCCAGCAGCGCCCGGGACAGGGTATCCTACGAGCAGTACTTC,CASSARDRVSYEQYF
TRBV19,TRBJ2-3,TRBD1,TGTGCCAGTAGTATGACGACAGGGGGCCGAGATACGCAGTATTTT,CASSMTTGGRDTQYF
TRBV6-4,TRBJ2-6,NA,TGTGCCAGCAGCCTTGAGGGGAGGACCTCTGGGGCCAACGTCCTGACTTTC,CASSLEGRTSGANVLTF
TRBV7-8,TRBJ1-5,NA,TGTGCCAGCAGCTTAGTGAGAGGGGGAAGCAATCAGCCCCAGCATTTT,CASSLVRGGSNQPQHF
TRBV6-1,TRBJ2-7,TRBD1,TGTGCCAGCAGTGAACCTCACCAAATCAGGGGGCTTTCCTACGAGCAGTACTTC,CASSEPHQIRGLSYEQYF
TRBV30,TRBJ1-2,TRBD1,TGTGCCTGTGGGACAGTTCAACTCTATGGCTACACCTTC,CACGTVQLYGYTF
TRBV11-2,TRBJ1-2,TRBD1,TGTGCCAGCAGCGGGGGACAGGGGATTAACTATGGCTACACCTTC,CASSGGQGINYGYTF
TRBV27,TRBJ1-2,TRBD1,TGTGCCAGCAGGATGACAGGGGGCGCGGAAGGCTACACCTTC,CASRMTGGAEGYTF
TRBV5-1,TRBJ2-3,NA,TGCGCCAGCAGCTTTAGTAGCTCCGGAGATACGCAGTATTTT,CASSFSSSGDTQYF
TRBV4-2,TRBJ2-1,NA,TGTGCCAGCAGCCAAGATCCGAGCTACAATGAGCAGTTCTTC,CASSQDPSYNEQFF
TRBV29-1,TRBJ1-4,TRBD1,TGCAGCGTTGAAGGGGCCACAGGGGAGACTAATGAAAAACTGTTTTTT,CSVEGATGETNEKLFF
TRBV4-1,TRBJ1-5,NA,TGCGCCAGCAGCCAAGGGAGGAATCAGCCCCAGCATTTT,CASSQGRNQPQHF
TRBV5-1,TRBJ1-1,NA,TGCGCCAGCAGCTTGAGAACAGGGCCCACTGAAGCTTTCTTT,CASSLRTGPTEAFF
TRBV28,TRBJ1-5,TRBD1,TGTGCCAGCAGTTTATACGGCAGGGGGGCCCATCAGCCCCAGCATTTT,CASSLYGRGAHQPQHF
TRBV6-5,TRBJ1-1,TRBD1,TGTGCCAGCAGTTCCCCGGGACAGGGAGACACTGAAGCTTTCTTT,CASSSPGQGDTEAFF
TRBV6-1,TRBJ2-2,TRBD2,TGTGCCACCCCGCGGACTAGTAGTACCGGGGAGCTGTTTTTT,CATPRTSSTGELFF
TRBV11-2,TRBJ2-1,TRBD2,TGTGCCAGCAGTCGAGGGACTAGCGTGTTCTTC,CASSRGTSVFF
TRBV12-5,TRBJ1-1,NA,TGTGCTAGTAGCCAGGGGATCCCCACTGAAGCTTTCTTT,CASSQGIPTEAFF
TRBV6-1,TRBJ2-1,NA,TGTGCCAGCAGTGAGGGACTCCAGCGAAACAATGAGCAGTTCTTC,CASSEGLQRNNEQFF
TRBV6-5,TRBJ1-3,NA,TGTGCCAGCAGTTACCAGGGGTCTGGAAACACCATATATTTT,CASSYQGSGNTIYF
TRBV19,TRBJ1-5,NA,TGTGCCAGTAGTATCCGGGGGGTCGGTCAGCCCCAGCATTTT,CASSIRGVGQPQHF
TRBV5-4,TRBJ1-1,NA,TGTGCCAGCAGCTTGTCAGGGAGGTTATCTGGGACGGCTGGAGCTTTCTTT,CASSLSGRLSGTAGAFF
TRBV19,TRBJ2-1,NA,TGTGCCAGTAGTATCAGGATCTCCTACAATGAGCAGTTCTTC,CASSIRISYNEQFF
TRBV7-9,TRBJ2-3,NA,TGTGCCAGCAGCTTAGGACTAAGCACAGATACGCAGTATTTT,CASSLGLSTDTQYF
TRBV14,TRBJ1-1,NA,TGTGCCAGCAGCCAGAACCAGTATACTGAAGCTTTCTTT,CASSQNQYTEAFF
TRBV7-8,TRBJ1-1,NA,TGTGCCAGCAGCTTGGCCAGTCCGAACACTGAAGCTTTCTTT,CASSLASPNTEAFF
TRBV18,TRBJ2-2,TRBD2,TGTGCCAGCTCCCTGCGCGGGAGTACCGGGGAGCTGTTTTTT,CASSLRGSTGELFF
TRBV25-1,TRBJ1-2,NA,TGTGCCAGCAGTGCCGGAGGTGGCTGCACCTTC,CASSAGGGCTF
TRBV6-5,TRBJ1-1,NA,TGTGCCAGCAGTTACTCGAGACTTTCGAACACTGAAGCTTTCTTT,CASSYSRLSNTEAFF
TRBV5-6,TRBJ2-1,NA,TGTGCCAGCAGCTTGGAACAGGTATTGATCAATGAGCAGTTCTTC,CASSLEQVLINEQFF